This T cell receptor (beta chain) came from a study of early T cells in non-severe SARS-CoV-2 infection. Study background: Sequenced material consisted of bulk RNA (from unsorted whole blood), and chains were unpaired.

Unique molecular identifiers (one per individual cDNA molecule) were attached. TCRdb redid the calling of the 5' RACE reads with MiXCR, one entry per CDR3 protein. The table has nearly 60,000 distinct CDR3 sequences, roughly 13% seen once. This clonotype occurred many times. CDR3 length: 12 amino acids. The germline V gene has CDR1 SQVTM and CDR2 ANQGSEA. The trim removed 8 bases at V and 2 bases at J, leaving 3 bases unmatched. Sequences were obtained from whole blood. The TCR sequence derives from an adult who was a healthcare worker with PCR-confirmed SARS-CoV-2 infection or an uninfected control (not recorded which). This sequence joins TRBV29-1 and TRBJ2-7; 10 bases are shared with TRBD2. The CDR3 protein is CSFSGGPYEQYF. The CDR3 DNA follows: TGCAGCTTTAGCGGGGGGCCCTACGAGCAGTACTTC.